This is a list of T cell receptor beta chains from one sample in a study of blood T cells in healthy people across ages. TCRdb called the 5' RACE reads again in MiXCR, with one record for every CDR3 protein. Here the sample spans 500,000 to 650,000 distinct CDR3 sequences, around a quarter being singletons. The same specimen was also included in a second study, on T cells of mothers and their children.

The material sequenced was blood. The receptors stem from a boy younger than 10 in good health. The CDR3 runs from the conserved cysteine through the conserved F or W. Each record gives: clone size, J gene, D gene, V gene, CDR3 DNA, CDR3 protein. D genes are given only for firm matches. For some rows the clone size is stated as once, few or many, or as a class when expanded; others skip it.

clone_size: -
j_call: TRBJ2-4
d_call: -
v_call: TRBV7-9
cdr3_nt: TGTGCCAGCAGCGGCCACGCAGGGGGGGAACTAGCCAAAAACATTCAGTACTTC
cdr3_aa: CASSGHAGGELAKNIQYF

clone_size: few
j_call: TRBJ2-7
d_call: -
v_call: TRBV29-1
cdr3_nt: TGCAGCGTTGTGTGGGACGAGCAGTACTTC
cdr3_aa: CSVVWDEQYF

clone_size: -
j_call: TRBJ2-4
d_call: TRBD2
v_call: TRBV2
cdr3_nt: TGTGCCAGCAGTGCGGGACTAGCGGAAAACATTCAGTACTTC
cdr3_aa: CASSAGLAENIQYF

clone_size: -
j_call: TRBJ1-1
d_call: -
v_call: TRBV29-1
cdr3_nt: TGCAGCGTTGTGGCACCCATATCGAACACTGAAGCTTTCTTT
cdr3_aa: CSVVAPISNTEAFF

clone_size: few
j_call: TRBJ2-7
d_call: -
v_call: TRBV6-5
cdr3_nt: TGTGCCAGCAGTTACGGGGCAGCCTCCTACGAGCAGTACTTC
cdr3_aa: CASSYGAASYEQYF

clone_size: -
j_call: TRBJ2-2
d_call: -
v_call: TRBV12-3/TRBV12-4
cdr3_nt: TGTGCCAGCAGTCCAAGCGCAGGGGAGCTGTTTTTT
cdr3_aa: CASSPSAGELFF

clone_size: -
j_call: TRBJ2-2
d_call: TRBD1
v_call: TRBV5-1
cdr3_nt: TGCGCCAGCAGAAACGGACAGGGGGTCGACACCGGGGAGCTGTTTTTT
cdr3_aa: CASRNGQGVDTGELFF

clone_size: -
j_call: TRBJ2-7
d_call: -
v_call: TRBV7-9
cdr3_nt: TGTGCCAGCAGCTCGAAGGGGGCCTACGAGCAGTACTTC
cdr3_aa: CASSSKGAYEQYF

clone_size: -
j_call: TRBJ1-5
d_call: -
v_call: TRBV2
cdr3_nt: TGTGCCAGCAGTGAATCGGACAGAAATCAGCCCCAGCATTTT
cdr3_aa: CASSESDRNQPQHF

clone_size: -
j_call: TRBJ1-1
d_call: -
v_call: TRBV7-2
cdr3_nt: TGTGCCAGCAGCTCTAGACGGATGTCTGAAGCTTTCTTT
cdr3_aa: CASSSRRMSEAFF

clone_size: -
j_call: TRBJ2-3
d_call: -
v_call: TRBV5-1
cdr3_nt: TGCGCCAGCAGCTTGGAGAATCCTAGCACAGATACGCAGTATTTT
cdr3_aa: CASSLENPSTDTQYF

clone_size: -
j_call: TRBJ2-1
d_call: TRBD1
v_call: TRBV9
cdr3_nt: TGTGCCAGCAGCGTAGCTCTAGGGCGAGGGGGCACTGAGCAGTTCTTC
cdr3_aa: CASSVALGRGGTEQFF

clone_size: few
j_call: TRBJ1-4
d_call: -
v_call: TRBV7-6
cdr3_nt: TGTGCCAGCAGCTTCACCGGGAGCGGTGGGGGTGAAAAACTGTTTTTT
cdr3_aa: CASSFTGSGGGEKLFF

clone_size: -
j_call: TRBJ2-5
d_call: TRBD2
v_call: TRBV10-3
cdr3_nt: TGTGCCATCAGTGAGGGACTAGCGGGGGAAGAGACCCAGTACTTC
cdr3_aa: CAISEGLAGEETQYF

clone_size: many
j_call: TRBJ1-4
d_call: -
v_call: TRBV12-3/TRBV12-4
cdr3_nt: TGTGCCAGCACCAAACACGGTGTCCGGGAAAAACTGTTTTTT
cdr3_aa: CASTKHGVREKLFF

clone_size: few
j_call: TRBJ2-7
d_call: -
v_call: TRBV10-3
cdr3_nt: TGTGCCATCAGTGAGCTGAGGGGAGACGAGCAGTACTTC
cdr3_aa: CAISELRGDEQYF

clone_size: few
j_call: TRBJ2-7
d_call: -
v_call: TRBV28
cdr3_nt: TGTGCCAGCAGTTTGGAAGCCGTCTACGAGCAGTACTTC
cdr3_aa: CASSLEAVYEQYF

clone_size: many
j_call: TRBJ2-5
d_call: -
v_call: TRBV5-1
cdr3_nt: TGCGCCAGCAGCCCTGGTCCCGCCGGAGACCAAGAGACCCAGTACTTC
cdr3_aa: CASSPGPAGDQETQYF

clone_size: -
j_call: TRBJ1-2
d_call: -
v_call: TRBV7-8
cdr3_nt: TGTGCCAGCAGCTTAGCGGAGGGGTTCTATGGCTACACCTTC
cdr3_aa: CASSLAEGFYGYTF

clone_size: -
j_call: TRBJ2-3
d_call: TRBD2
v_call: TRBV5-1
cdr3_nt: TGCGCCAGCAGTGGCGGACTAGCGTCGGGAGATACGCAGTATTTT
cdr3_aa: CASSGGLASGDTQYF

clone_size: few
j_call: TRBJ2-5
d_call: -
v_call: TRBV7-7
cdr3_nt: TGTGCCAGCAGCAGCGACAGGCGAACGAGACTTCAAGAGACCCAGTACTTC
cdr3_aa: CASSSDRRTRLQETQYF

clone_size: many
j_call: TRBJ2-7
d_call: TRBD2
v_call: TRBV20-1
cdr3_nt: TGCAGTGCTAGCGACGGCCTAGCGGGGAGTCGGTACTTC
cdr3_aa: CSASDGLAGSRYF

clone_size: -
j_call: TRBJ2-5
d_call: -
v_call: TRBV29-1
cdr3_nt: TGCAGCGTTGGGGCAGGCCAAGAGACCCAGTACTTC
cdr3_aa: CSVGAGQETQYF

clone_size: -
j_call: TRBJ2-1
d_call: -
v_call: TRBV6-6
cdr3_nt: TGTGCCAGCGTGGAAGGGGTACGCAATGAGCAGTTCTTC
cdr3_aa: CASVEGVRNEQFF

clone_size: few
j_call: TRBJ2-5
d_call: TRBD2
v_call: TRBV7-2
cdr3_nt: TGTGCCAGCAGCTTAAGGGGACTAGCCCCTCTCCAGGAGACCCAGTACTTC
cdr3_aa: CASSLRGLAPLQETQYF

clone_size: -
j_call: TRBJ2-1
d_call: -
v_call: TRBV7-9
cdr3_nt: TGTGCCAGCAGCTTCGAGGTGGTTTACAATGAGCAGTTCTTC
cdr3_aa: CASSFEVVYNEQFF

clone_size: -
j_call: TRBJ2-1
d_call: -
v_call: TRBV30
cdr3_nt: TGTGCCTGGAGTAAGGGCTACTACAATGAGCAGTTCTTC
cdr3_aa: CAWSKGYYNEQFF

clone_size: few
j_call: TRBJ1-1
d_call: TRBD1
v_call: TRBV28
cdr3_nt: TGTGCCAGCAGTTATGGGACAGGGAACACTGAAGCTTTCTTT
cdr3_aa: CASSYGTGNTEAFF

clone_size: few
j_call: TRBJ1-2
d_call: -
v_call: TRBV3-1
cdr3_nt: TGTGCCAGCAGCCAATTTCCGGGGGCCTCAGCCAACTATGGCTACACCTTC
cdr3_aa: CASSQFPGASANYGYTF

clone_size: few
j_call: TRBJ2-7
d_call: -
v_call: TRBV6-4
cdr3_nt: TGTGCCAGCATTCCCCGGAGCCGGGAGCAGTACTTC
cdr3_aa: CASIPRSREQYF

clone_size: few
j_call: TRBJ2-1
d_call: TRBD2
v_call: TRBV3-1
cdr3_nt: TGTGCCAGCAGCCAAGTAACGGGGGGGCAAGATGAGCAGTTCTTC
cdr3_aa: CASSQVTGGQDEQFF

clone_size: few
j_call: TRBJ2-5
d_call: -
v_call: TRBV29-1
cdr3_nt: TGCAGCGTGTGGTCAGGGCAAGAGACCCAGTACTTC
cdr3_aa: CSVWSGQETQYF

clone_size: -
j_call: TRBJ2-5
d_call: -
v_call: TRBV5-1
cdr3_nt: TGCGCCAGCAGCCGGAACAGATACAAAGAGACCCAGTACTTC
cdr3_aa: CASSRNRYKETQYF

clone_size: -
j_call: TRBJ2-5
d_call: -
v_call: TRBV29-1
cdr3_nt: TGCAGCGTACGCCCGGAGGCGTACCAAGAGACCCAGTACTTC
cdr3_aa: CSVRPEAYQETQYF

clone_size: few
j_call: TRBJ1-4
d_call: -
v_call: TRBV27
cdr3_nt: TGTGCCAGCAAAAACATCTCTAATGAAAAACTGTTTTTT
cdr3_aa: CASKNISNEKLFF

clone_size: few
j_call: TRBJ2-5
d_call: -
v_call: TRBV30
cdr3_nt: TGTGCCTGGAGTTCGACAGGAGGTGGAGAGACCCAGTACTTC
cdr3_aa: CAWSSTGGGETQYF

clone_size: -
j_call: TRBJ2-7
d_call: -
v_call: TRBV6-6
cdr3_nt: TGTGCCAGCACCCAATCCTTAGTTTTCTACGAGCAGTACTTC
cdr3_aa: CASTQSLVFYEQYF

clone_size: -
j_call: TRBJ2-7
d_call: -
v_call: TRBV28
cdr3_nt: TGTGCCAGCACCCTTCGACCGGGAGCGGTGGACGAGCAGTACTTC
cdr3_aa: CASTLRPGAVDEQYF

clone_size: -
j_call: TRBJ1-4
d_call: TRBD1
v_call: TRBV28
cdr3_nt: TGTGCCAGCAGCTTCCGGGGACAGCTAACTAATGAAAAACTGTTTTTT
cdr3_aa: CASSFRGQLTNEKLFF

clone_size: -
j_call: TRBJ1-2
d_call: -
v_call: TRBV6-1
cdr3_nt: TGTGCCAGCAGTGACGGTCCCGGGGGCTCCGGATATGGCTACACCTTC
cdr3_aa: CASSDGPGGSGYGYTF

clone_size: -
j_call: TRBJ2-7
d_call: -
v_call: TRBV7-8
cdr3_nt: TGTGCCAGCAGCCGCACAGGGACGCGCTCGAACGAGCAGTACTTC
cdr3_aa: CASSRTGTRSNEQYF

clone_size: few
j_call: TRBJ1-4
d_call: -
v_call: TRBV20-1
cdr3_nt: TGCAGTGCCCAGAAAGGGGCAACTAATGAAAAACTGTTTTTT
cdr3_aa: CSAQKGATNEKLFF

clone_size: few
j_call: TRBJ2-7
d_call: -
v_call: TRBV3-1
cdr3_nt: TGTGCCAGCAGACAGGGTTCCGAGCAGTACTTC
cdr3_aa: CASRQGSEQYF

clone_size: -
j_call: TRBJ1-1
d_call: -
v_call: TRBV14
cdr3_nt: TGTGCCAGCAGCCCCCTCCAGGGAAACACTGAAGCTTTCTTT
cdr3_aa: CASSPLQGNTEAFF

clone_size: -
j_call: TRBJ2-7
d_call: -
v_call: TRBV11-2
cdr3_nt: TGTGCCAGCAGCTTAGAGGCAGACGCTACCTACGAGCAGTACTTC
cdr3_aa: CASSLEADATYEQYF

clone_size: few
j_call: TRBJ2-4
d_call: TRBD1
v_call: TRBV29-1
cdr3_nt: TGCAGCGTGGACCCGACAGGGGGGAACATTCAGTACTTC
cdr3_aa: CSVDPTGGNIQYF

clone_size: -
j_call: TRBJ2-2
d_call: -
v_call: TRBV10-3
cdr3_nt: TGTGCCATCAGTGAGTCTCTAGGAGCTACCGGGGAGCTGTTTTTT
cdr3_aa: CAISESLGATGELFF

clone_size: -
j_call: TRBJ2-2
d_call: TRBD2
v_call: TRBV4-3
cdr3_nt: TGCGCCAGCAGCCAAGATCCAGCGGGAGAGCACGGGGAGCTGTTTTTT
cdr3_aa: CASSQDPAGEHGELFF

clone_size: -
j_call: TRBJ2-5
d_call: -
v_call: TRBV14
cdr3_nt: TGTGCCAGCAGCCAAGATAACCCGGAGACCCAGTACTTC
cdr3_aa: CASSQDNPETQYF

clone_size: -
j_call: TRBJ1-5
d_call: -
v_call: TRBV5-1
cdr3_nt: TGCGCCAGCAGCTTGGACCTAAATCAGCCCCAGCATTTT
cdr3_aa: CASSLDLNQPQHF

clone_size: -
j_call: TRBJ2-5
d_call: TRBD2
v_call: TRBV11-2
cdr3_nt: TGTGCCAGCAGCTTAAGGACTAGCGGGTACCAAGAGACCCAGTACTTC
cdr3_aa: CASSLRTSGYQETQYF

clone_size: once
j_call: TRBJ2-3
d_call: TRBD2
v_call: TRBV7-8
cdr3_nt: TGTGCCAGCAGCTTAGATGCGGGGGGGTCGCAGTATTTT
cdr3_aa: CASSLDAGGSQYF

clone_size: few
j_call: TRBJ2-7
d_call: -
v_call: TRBV4-3
cdr3_nt: TGCGCCAGCAGCCAATCTGCGGGACCCTACGAGCAGTACTTC
cdr3_aa: CASSQSAGPYEQYF

clone_size: -
j_call: TRBJ2-7
d_call: TRBD1
v_call: TRBV5-1
cdr3_nt: TGCGCCAGCAGCTTGAACCGACAGGGGGCCTACGAGCAGTACTTC
cdr3_aa: CASSLNRQGAYEQYF

clone_size: once
j_call: TRBJ1-1
d_call: -
v_call: TRBV27
cdr3_nt: TGTGCCAGCAGTTTACGGGGGATTGGGTACACTGAAGCTTTCTTT
cdr3_aa: CASSLRGIGYTEAFF

clone_size: few
j_call: TRBJ1-2
d_call: -
v_call: TRBV7-9
cdr3_nt: TGTGCCAGCAGCCGGGGCGTCGGTAACTATGGCTACACCTTC
cdr3_aa: CASSRGVGNYGYTF

clone_size: once
j_call: TRBJ1-3
d_call: TRBD1
v_call: TRBV7-8
cdr3_nt: TGTGCCAGCAGCCCGCAGGGACAGGCAAACACCATATATTTT
cdr3_aa: CASSPQGQANTIYF